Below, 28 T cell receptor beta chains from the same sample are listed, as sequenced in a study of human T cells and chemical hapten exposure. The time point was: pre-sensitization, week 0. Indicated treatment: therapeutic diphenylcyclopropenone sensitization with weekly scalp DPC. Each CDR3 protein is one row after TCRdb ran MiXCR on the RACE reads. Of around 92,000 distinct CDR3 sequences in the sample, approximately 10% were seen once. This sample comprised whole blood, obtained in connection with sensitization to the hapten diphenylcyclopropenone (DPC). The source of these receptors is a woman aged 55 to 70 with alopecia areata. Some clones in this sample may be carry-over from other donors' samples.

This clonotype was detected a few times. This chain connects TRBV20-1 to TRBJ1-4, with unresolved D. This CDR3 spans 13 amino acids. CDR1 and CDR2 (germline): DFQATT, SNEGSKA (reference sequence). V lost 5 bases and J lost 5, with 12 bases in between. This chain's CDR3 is CSASRMINEKLFF. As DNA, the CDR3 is TGCAGTGCTTCCCGCATGATCAATGAAAAACTGTTTTTT.

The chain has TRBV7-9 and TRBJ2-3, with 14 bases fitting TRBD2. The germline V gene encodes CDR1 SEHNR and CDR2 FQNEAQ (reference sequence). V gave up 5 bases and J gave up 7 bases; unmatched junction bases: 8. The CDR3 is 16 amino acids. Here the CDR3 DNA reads TGTGCCAGCAGCCCGCTAGGGACTAGCGGGGGAAATACGCAGTATTTT. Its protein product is CASSPLGTSGGNTQYF.

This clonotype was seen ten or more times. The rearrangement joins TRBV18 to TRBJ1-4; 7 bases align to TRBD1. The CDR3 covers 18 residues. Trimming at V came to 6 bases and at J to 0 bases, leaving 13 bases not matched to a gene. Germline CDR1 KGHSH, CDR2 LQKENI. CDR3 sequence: CASSLQRTGVPTNEKLFF. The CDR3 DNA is TGTGCCAGCTCCCTACAACGGACAGGAGTTCCAACTAATGAAAAACTGTTTTTT.

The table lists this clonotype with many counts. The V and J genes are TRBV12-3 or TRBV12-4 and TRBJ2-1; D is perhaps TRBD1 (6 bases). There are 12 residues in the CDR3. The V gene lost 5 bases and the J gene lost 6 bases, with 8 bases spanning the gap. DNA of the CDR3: TGTGCCAGCAGTGTCAGGGGCAATGAGCAGTTCTTC. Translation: CASSVRGNEQFF.

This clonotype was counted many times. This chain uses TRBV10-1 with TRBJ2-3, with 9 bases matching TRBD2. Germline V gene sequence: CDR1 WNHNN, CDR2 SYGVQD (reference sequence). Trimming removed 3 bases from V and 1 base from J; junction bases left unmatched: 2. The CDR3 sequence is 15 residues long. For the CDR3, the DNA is TGCGCCAGCAGTGATCCTAGCGGGGGCACAGATACGCAGTATTTT. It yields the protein CASSDPSGGTDTQYF.

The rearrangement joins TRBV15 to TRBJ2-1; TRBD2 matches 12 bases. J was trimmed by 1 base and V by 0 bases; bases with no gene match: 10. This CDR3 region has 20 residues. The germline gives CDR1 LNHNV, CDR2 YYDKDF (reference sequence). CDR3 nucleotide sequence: TGTGCCACCAGCAGAGATCGGACTAGCGGGGCTTTCGGTTCCTACAATGAGCAGTTCTTC. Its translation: CATSRDRTSGAFGSYNEQFF. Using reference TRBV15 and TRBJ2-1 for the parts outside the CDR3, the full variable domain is DAMVIQNPRYQVTQFGKPVTLSCSQTLNHNVMYWYQQKSSQAPKLLFHYYDKDFNNEADTPDNFQSRRPNTSFCFLDIRSPGLGDTAMYLCATSRDRTSGAFGSYNEQFFGPGTRLTVL.

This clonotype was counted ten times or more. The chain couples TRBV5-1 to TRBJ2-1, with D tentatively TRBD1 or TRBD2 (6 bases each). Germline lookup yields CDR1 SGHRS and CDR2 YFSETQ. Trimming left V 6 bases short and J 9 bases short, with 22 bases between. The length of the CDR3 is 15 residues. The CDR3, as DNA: TGCGCCAGCAACGCGGGACAATTGATCTTCGGTGAGCAGTTCTTC. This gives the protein CASNAGQLIFGEQFF.

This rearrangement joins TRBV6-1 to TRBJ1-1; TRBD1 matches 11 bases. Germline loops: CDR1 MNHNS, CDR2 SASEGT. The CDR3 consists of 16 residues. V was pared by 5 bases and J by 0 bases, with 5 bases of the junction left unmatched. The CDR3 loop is CASSRLGQGVNTEAFF. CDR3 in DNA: TGTGCCAGCAGTCGTTTGGGACAGGGGGTGAACACTGAAGCTTTCTTT.

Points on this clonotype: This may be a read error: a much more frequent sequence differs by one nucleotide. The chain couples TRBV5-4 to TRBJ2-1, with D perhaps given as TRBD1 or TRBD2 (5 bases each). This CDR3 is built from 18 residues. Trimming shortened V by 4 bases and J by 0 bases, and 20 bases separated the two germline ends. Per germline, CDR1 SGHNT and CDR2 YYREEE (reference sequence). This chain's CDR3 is CASSNRPAGTLSYNEQFF. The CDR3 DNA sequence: TGTGCCAGCAGCAACAGACCCGCAGGGACCCTCTCCTACAATGAGCAGTTCTTC.

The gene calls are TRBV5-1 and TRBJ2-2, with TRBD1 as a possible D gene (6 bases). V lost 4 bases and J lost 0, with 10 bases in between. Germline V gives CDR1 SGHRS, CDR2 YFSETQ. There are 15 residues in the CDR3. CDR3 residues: CASSPTGTNTGELFF. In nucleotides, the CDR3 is TGCGCCAGCAGCCCGACAGGAACGAACACCGGGGAGCTGTTTTTT.

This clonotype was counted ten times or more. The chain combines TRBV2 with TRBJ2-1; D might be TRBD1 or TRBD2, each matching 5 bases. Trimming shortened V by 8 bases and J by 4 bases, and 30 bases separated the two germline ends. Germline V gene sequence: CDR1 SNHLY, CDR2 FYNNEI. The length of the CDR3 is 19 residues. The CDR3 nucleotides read TGTGCCAGCCCCCCGGCCAGCCCCCGGGACCACCTAAGTTACAATGAGCAGTTCTTC. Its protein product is CASPPASPRDHLSYNEQFF. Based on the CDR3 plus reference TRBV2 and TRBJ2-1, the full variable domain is EPEVTQTPSHQVTQMGQEVILRCVPISNHLYFYWYRQILGQKVEFLVSFYNNEISEKSEIFDDQFSVERPDGSNFTLKIRSTKLEDSAMYFCASPPASPRDHLSYNEQFFGPGTRLTVL.

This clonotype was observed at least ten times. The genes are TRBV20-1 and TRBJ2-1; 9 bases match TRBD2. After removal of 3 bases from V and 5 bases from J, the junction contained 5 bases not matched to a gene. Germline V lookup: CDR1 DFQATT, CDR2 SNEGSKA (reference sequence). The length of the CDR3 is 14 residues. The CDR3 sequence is CSASGSGSDNEQFF. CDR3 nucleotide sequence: TGCAGTGCTAGCGGTAGCGGGAGTGACAATGAGCAGTTCTTC.

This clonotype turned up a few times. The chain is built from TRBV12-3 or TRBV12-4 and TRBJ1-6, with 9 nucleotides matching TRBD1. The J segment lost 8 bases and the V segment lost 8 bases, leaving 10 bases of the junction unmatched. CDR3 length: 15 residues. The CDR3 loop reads CASSPWGQGDSPLHF. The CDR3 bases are TGTGCCAGCTCCCCTTGGGGACAGGGAGATTCACCCCTCCACTTT.

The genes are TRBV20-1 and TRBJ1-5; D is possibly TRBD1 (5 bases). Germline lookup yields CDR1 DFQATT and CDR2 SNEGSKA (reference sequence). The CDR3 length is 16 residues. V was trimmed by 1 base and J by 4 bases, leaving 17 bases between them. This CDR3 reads CSARGRGAPSNQPQHF. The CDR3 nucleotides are TGCAGTGCTAGAGGAAGGGGCGCTCCTTCTAATCAGCCCCAGCATTTT.

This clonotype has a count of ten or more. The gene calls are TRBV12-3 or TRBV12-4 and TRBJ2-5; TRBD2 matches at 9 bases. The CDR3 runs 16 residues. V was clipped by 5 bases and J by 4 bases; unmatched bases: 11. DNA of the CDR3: TGTGCCAGCAGTCAGGACTCTAGCGGGGTTGGAGAGACCCAGTACTTC. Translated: CASSQDSSGVGETQYF.

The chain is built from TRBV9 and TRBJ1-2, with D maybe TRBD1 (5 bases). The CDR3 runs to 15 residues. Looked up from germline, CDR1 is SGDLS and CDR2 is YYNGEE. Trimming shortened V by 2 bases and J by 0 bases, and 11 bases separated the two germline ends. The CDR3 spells CASSVGDQSNYGYTF. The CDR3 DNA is TGTGCCAGCAGCGTGGGGGATCAATCTAACTATGGCTACACCTTC. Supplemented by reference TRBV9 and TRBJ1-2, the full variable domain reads DSGVTQTPKHLITATGQRVTLRCSPRSGDLSVYWYQQSLDQGLQFLIQYYNGEERAKGNILERFSAQQFPDLHSELNLSSLELGDSALYFCASSVGDQSNYGYTFGSGTRLTVV.

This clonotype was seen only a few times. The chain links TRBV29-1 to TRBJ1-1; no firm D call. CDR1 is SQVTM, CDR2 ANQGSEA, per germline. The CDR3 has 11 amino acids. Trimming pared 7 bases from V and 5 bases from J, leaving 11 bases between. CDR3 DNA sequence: TGCAGCGCCCGGACGGGAACTGAAGCTTTCTTT. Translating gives CSARTGTEAFF.

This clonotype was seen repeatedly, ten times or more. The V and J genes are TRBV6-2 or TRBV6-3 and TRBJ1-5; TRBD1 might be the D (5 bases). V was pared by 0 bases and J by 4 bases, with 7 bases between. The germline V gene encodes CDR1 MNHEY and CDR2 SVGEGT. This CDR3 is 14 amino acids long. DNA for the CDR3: TGTGCCAGCAGTTACTCTGCAGGGAATCAGCCCCAGCATTTT. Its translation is CASSYSAGNQPQHF.

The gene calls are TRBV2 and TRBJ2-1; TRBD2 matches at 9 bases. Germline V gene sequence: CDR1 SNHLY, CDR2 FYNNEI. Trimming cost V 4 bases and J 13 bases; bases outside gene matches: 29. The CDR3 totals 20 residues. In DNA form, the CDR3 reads TGTGCCAGCAGTGGCCCTTCCGGGACATACATACCTCTAGCGGGGCATGTTCAGTTCTTC. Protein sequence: CASSGPSGTYIPLAGHVQFF.

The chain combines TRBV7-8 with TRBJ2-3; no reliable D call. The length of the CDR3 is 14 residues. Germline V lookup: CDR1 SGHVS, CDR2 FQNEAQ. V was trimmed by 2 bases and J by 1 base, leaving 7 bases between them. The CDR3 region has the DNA TGTGCCAGCAGCTTATCTTCCCGCACAGATACGCAGTATTTT. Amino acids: CASSLSSRTDTQYF.

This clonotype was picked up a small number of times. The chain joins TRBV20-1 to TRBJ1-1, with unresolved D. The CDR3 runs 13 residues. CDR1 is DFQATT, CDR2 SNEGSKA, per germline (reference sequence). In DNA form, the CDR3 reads TGCAGCGCCAGCTTACAACCGAACACTGAAGCTTTCTTT. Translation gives CSASLQPNTEAFF.

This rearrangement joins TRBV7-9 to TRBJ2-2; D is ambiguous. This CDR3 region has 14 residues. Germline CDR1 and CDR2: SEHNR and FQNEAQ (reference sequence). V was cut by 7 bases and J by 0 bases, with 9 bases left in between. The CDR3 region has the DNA TGTGCCAGCACCGATCCCCCGAACACCGGGGAGCTGTTTTTT. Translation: CASTDPPNTGELFF.

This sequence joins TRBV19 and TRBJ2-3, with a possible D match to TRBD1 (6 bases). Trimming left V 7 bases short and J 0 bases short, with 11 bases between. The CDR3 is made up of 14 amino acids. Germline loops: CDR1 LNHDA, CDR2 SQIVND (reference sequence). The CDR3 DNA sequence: TGTGCCAGTACCCGGACAGCTAGCACAGATACGCAGTATTTT. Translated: CASTRTASTDTQYF.

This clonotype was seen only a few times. CDR3 sequence: CASSLAETVSQPQHF. In DNA, the CDR3 is TGTGCCAGCAGCTTAGCAGAAACGGTTTCTCAGCCCCAGCATTTT. The rearrangement joins TRBV7-2 to TRBJ1-5; D unresolved. Deletions cut 0 bases from V and 6 bases from J, with 12 bases between. In germline, CDR1 is SGHTA, CDR2 FQGNSA. The CDR3 loop spans 15 amino acids.

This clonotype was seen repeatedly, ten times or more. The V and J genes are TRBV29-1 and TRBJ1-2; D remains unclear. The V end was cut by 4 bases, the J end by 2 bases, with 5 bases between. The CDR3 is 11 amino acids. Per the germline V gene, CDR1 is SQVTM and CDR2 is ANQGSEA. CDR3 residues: CSVGENYGYTF. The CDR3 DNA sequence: TGCAGCGTTGGAGAGAACTATGGCTACACCTTC.

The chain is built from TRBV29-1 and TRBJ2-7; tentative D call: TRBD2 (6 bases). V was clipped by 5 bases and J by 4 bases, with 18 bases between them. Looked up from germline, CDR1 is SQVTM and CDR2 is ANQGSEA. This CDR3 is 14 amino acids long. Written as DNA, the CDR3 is TGCAGCGTTTTGGACGGAGGGTCATTGTACGAGCAGTACTTC. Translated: CSVLDGGSLYEQYF.

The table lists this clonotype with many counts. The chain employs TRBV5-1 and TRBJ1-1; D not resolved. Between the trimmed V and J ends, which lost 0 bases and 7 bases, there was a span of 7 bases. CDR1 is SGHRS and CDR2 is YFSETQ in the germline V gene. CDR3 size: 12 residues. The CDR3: CASSLVGYEAFF. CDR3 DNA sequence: TGCGCCAGCAGCTTGGTAGGATATGAAGCTTTCTTT. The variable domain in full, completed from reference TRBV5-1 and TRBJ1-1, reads KAGVTQTPRYLIKTRGQQVTLSCSPISGHRSVSWYQQTPGQGLQFLFEYFSETQRNKGNFPGRFSGRQFSNSRSEMNVSTLELGDSALYLCASSLVGYEAFFGQGTRLTVV.

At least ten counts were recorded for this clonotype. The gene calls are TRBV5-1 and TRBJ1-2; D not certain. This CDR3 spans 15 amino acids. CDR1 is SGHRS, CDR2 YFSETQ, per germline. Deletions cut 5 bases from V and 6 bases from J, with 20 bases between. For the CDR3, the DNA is TGCGCCAGCAGTTCAACCGGGCCTCAGTCCCATGGCTACACCTTC. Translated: CASSSTGPQSHGYTF.